Below, one TCR beta chain is given with its context. Its target is not known. This CDR3 has 15 residues. The ends lost 5 bases at V and 2 bases at J; junction bases unmatched: 4. CDR1 and CDR2 (germline): SGHAT, FQNNGV. Each CDR3 protein gets one entry after TCRdb re-called the 5' RACE reads with MiXCR. The table shows some 450,000 distinct CDR3 sequences, with roughly 18% occurring only once. This record comes from a study of T-cell memory formation after mild COVID-19. General study findings and limits: Memory cells collected pre-infection included some clones that later responded, suggesting cross-reactive memory joined. The CD4+ clones that contracted clustered mainly within CM and EM, and the CD8+ clones concentrated in EMRA. Clones contracting over day 15 to 85 were CD4/CD8 balanced, with later expanders leaning CD4+.

The sequenced sample consisted of PBMCs or a T cell subset sorted from them (not recorded which). The chain uses TRBV11-2 and TRBJ2-1, with TRBD2 matching 9 bases. This TCR derives from a man younger than 35 who had mild COVID-19 (a few samples of this study predate the infection). Cell type and time point are not known. The DNA of the CDR3 is TGTGCCAGCAGCACTCTAGCGGGGCCCTACAATGAGCAGTTCTTC. Amino acid sequence: CASSTLAGPYNEQFF.